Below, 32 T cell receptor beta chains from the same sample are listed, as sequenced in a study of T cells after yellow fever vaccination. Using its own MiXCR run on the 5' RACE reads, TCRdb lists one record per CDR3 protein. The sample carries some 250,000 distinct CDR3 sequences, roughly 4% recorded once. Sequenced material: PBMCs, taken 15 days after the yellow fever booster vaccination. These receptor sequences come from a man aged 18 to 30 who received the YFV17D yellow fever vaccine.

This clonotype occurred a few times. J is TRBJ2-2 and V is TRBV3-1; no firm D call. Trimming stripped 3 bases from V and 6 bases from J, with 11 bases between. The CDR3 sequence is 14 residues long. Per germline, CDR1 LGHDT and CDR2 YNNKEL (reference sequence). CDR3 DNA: TGTGCCAGCAGCCAGGCCAAGGTCGCCGGGGAGCTGTTTTTT. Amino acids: CASSQAKVAGELFF.

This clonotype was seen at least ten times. CDR3 in DNA: TGCAGTGCTAGAAGGCTAGCGGGGGGCCAAGAGACCCAGTACTTC. It specifies CSARRLAGGQETQYF. The chain joins TRBV20-1 to TRBJ2-5, with 11 bases that match TRBD2. The CDR3 is 15 amino acids. V shed 2 bases, J shed 1 base, and the junction held 3 bases outside the gene matches. Germline V gene lookup returns CDR1 DFQATT and CDR2 SNEGSKA (reference sequence).

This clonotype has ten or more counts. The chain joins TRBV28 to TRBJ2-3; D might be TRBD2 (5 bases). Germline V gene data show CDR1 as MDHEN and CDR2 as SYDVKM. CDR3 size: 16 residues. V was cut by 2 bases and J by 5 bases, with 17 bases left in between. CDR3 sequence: CASSLQARGARDTQYF. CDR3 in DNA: TGTGCCAGCAGTTTACAGGCACGGGGTGCCCGAGATACGCAGTATTTT.

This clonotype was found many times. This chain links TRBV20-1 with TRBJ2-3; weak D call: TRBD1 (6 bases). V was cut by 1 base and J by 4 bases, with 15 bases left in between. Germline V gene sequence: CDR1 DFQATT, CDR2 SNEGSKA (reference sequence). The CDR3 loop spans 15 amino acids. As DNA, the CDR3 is TGCAGTGCTAGAGTTCAGGGGCCTTTCGCAGATACGCAGTATTTT. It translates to CSARVQGPFADTQYF.

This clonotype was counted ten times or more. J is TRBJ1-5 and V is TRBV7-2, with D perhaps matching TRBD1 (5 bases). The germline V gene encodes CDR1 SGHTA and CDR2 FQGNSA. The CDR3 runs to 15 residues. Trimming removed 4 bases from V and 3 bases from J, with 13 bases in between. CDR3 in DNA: TGTGCCAGCAGCTCAGCCGGGACGAACAATCAGCCCCAGCATTTT. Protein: CASSSAGTNNQPQHF.

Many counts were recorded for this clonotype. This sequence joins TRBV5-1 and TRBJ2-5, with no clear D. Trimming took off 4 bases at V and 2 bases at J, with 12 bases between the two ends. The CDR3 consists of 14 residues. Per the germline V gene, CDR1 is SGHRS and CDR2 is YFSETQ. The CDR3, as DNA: TGCGCCAGCAGCCGAAAGGACGGACAAGAGACCCAGTACTTC. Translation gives CASSRKDGQETQYF.

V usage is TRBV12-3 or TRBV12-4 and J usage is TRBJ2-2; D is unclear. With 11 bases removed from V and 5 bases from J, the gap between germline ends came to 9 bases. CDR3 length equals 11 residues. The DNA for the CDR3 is TGTGCCGGAAAGCGTACCGGGGAGCTGTTTTTT. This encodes CAGKRTGELFF.

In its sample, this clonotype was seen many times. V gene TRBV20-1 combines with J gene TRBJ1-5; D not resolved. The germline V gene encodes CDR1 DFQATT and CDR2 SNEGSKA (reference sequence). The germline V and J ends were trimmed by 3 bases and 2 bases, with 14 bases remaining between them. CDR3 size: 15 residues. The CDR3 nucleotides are TGCAGTGCTAGCCCGCCGTCAGGTGGCAATCAGCCCCAGCATTTT. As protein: CSASPPSGGNQPQHF.

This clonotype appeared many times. CDR3 in DNA: TGTGCCACCCCGGGTAGCGGGGGTGCGAACACCGGGGAGCTGTTTTTT. It translates to CATPGSGGANTGELFF. This rearrangement joins TRBV2 to TRBJ2-2; TRBD2 aligns across 9 bases. Germline trimming cut 10 bases from V and 0 bases from J; bases unmatched to any gene: 9. The length of the CDR3 is 16 residues. In germline, CDR1 is SNHLY, CDR2 FYNNEI.

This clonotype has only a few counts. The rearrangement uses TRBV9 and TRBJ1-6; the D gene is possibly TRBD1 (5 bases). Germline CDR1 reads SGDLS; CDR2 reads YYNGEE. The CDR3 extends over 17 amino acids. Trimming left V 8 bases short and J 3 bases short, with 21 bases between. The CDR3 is CASGGRDLDLYNSPLHF. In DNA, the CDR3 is TGTGCCAGTGGGGGAAGGGATCTCGACCTCTATAATTCACCCCTCCACTTT.

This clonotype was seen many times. The CDR3 reads CAISEFTDQPQHF. CDR3 nucleotide sequence: TGTGCCATCAGTGAGTTCACCGATCAGCCCCAGCATTTT. The rearrangement links TRBV10-3 to TRBJ1-5; D is unclear. Looked up from germline, CDR1 is ENHRY and CDR2 is SYGVKD. This CDR3 has 13 residues. The V gene lost 1 base and the J gene lost 5 bases, with 6 bases spanning the gap.

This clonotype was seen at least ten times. This chain's CDR3 is CASSARTYNEQFF. CDR3 DNA sequence: TGTGCCAGCAGCGCCCGAACCTACAATGAGCAGTTCTTC. The chain carries TRBV9 and TRBJ2-1; D gene ambiguous. Germline V CDR1 and CDR2: SGDLS, YYNGEE. Trimming took 3 bases from V and 2 from J, leaving 6 bases between them. This CDR3 has 13 amino acids.

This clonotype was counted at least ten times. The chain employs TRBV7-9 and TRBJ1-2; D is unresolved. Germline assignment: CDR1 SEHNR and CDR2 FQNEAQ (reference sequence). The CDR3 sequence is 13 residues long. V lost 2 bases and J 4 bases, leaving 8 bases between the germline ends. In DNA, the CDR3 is TGTGCCAGCAGCTTAAGGCGGTTCTATGGCTACACCTTC. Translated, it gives CASSLRRFYGYTF.

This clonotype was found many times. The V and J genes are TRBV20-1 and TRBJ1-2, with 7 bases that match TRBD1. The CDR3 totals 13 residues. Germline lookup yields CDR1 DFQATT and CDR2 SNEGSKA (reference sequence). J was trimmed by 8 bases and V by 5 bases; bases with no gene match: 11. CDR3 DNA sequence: TGCAGTGCTCACGACAGGGCCTGGGGCGGCTACACCTTC. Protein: CSAHDRAWGGYTF.

The CDR3 here is CASSPVSGTKVGTEAFF. CDR3 sequence (DNA): TGTGCCAGCAGCCCGGTCTCCGGGACAAAAGTCGGGACTGAAGCTTTCTTT. The V call is TRBV5-6, the J call TRBJ1-1; tentative D call: TRBD1 (6 bases). The CDR3 has 17 residues. V dropped 4 bases and J dropped 5 bases, with 24 bases sitting between them. Germline V gene data show CDR1 as SGHDT and CDR2 as YYEEEE. Together with reference TRBV5-6 and TRBJ1-1, the CDR3 gives the full variable domain: DAGVTQSPTHLIKTRGQQVTLRCSPKSGHDTVSWYQQALGQGPQFIFQYYEEEERQRGNFPDRFSGHQFPNYSSELNVNALLLGDSALYLCASSPVSGTKVGTEAFFGQGTRLTVV.

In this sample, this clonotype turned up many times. The CDR3 bases are TGTGCCACCAGTGATCGGCAGGTTCAGGATACGCAGTATTTT. Translated, it gives CATSDRQVQDTQYF. The chain is built from TRBV24-1 and TRBJ2-3; D gene ambiguous. The CDR3 has 14 amino acids. With 3 bases removed from V and 6 bases from J, the gap between germline ends came to 12 bases. Per germline, CDR1 KGHDR and CDR2 SFDVKD.

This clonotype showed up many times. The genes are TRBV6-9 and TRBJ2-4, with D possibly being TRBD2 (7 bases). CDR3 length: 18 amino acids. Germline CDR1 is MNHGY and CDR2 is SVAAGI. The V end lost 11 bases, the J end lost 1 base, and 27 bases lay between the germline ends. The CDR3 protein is CALGRTVKSWYAKNIQYF. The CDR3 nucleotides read TGTGCCCTCGGGAGGACAGTTAAAAGCTGGTATGCCAAAAACATTCAGTACTTC.

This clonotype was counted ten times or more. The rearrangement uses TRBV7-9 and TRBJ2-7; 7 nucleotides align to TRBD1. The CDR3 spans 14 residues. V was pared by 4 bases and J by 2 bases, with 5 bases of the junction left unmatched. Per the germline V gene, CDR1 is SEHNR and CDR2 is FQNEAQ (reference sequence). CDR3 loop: CASSSAGTAYEQYV. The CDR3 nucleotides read TGTGCCAGCAGCTCCGCCGGGACAGCCTACGAGCAGTACGTC.

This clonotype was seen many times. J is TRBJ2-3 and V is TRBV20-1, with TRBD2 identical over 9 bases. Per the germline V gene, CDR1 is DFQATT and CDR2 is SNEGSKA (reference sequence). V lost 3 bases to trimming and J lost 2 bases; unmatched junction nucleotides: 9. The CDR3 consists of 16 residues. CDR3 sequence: CSARSLAGRTTDTQYF. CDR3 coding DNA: TGCAGTGCTAGGAGCCTAGCGGGGCGAACCACAGATACGCAGTATTTT.

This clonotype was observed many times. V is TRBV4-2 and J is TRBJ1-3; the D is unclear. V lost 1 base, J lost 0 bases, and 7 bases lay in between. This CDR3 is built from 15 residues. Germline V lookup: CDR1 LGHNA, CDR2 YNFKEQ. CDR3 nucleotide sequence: TGTGCCAGCAGCCAAGGGCGAGGCTCTGGAAACACCATATATTTT. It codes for CASSQGRGSGNTIYF.

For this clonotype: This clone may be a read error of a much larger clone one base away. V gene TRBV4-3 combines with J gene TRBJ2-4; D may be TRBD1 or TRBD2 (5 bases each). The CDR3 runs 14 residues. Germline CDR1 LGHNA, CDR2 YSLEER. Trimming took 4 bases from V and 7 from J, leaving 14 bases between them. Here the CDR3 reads CASSRDRGLNIQYF. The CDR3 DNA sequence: TGCGCCAGCAGCCGAGACCGGGGCTTGAACATTCAGTACTTC.

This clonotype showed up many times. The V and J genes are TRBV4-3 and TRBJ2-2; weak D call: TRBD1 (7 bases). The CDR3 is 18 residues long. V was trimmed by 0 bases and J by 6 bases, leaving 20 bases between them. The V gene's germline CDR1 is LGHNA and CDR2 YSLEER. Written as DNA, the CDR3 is TGCGCCAGCAGCCAAGATGCGTTTGCAGGGGGAGGATCCGGGGAGCTGTTTTTT. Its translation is CASSQDAFAGGGSGELFF.

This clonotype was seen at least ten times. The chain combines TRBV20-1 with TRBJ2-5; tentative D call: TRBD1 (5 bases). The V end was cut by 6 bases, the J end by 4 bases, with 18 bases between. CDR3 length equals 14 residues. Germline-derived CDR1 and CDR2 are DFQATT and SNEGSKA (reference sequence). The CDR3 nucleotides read TGCAGTGCCAGGGATAGATTGGGCGGAGAGACCCAGTACTTC. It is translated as CSARDRLGGETQYF.

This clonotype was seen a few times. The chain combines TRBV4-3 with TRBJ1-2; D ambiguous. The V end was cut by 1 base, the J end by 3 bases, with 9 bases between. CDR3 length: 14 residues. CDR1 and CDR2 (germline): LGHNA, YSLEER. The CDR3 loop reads CASSQGFRDYGYTF. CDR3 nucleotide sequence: TGCGCCAGCAGCCAAGGCTTCCGGGACTATGGCTACACCTTC.

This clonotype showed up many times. CDR3 in amino acids: CASSTPGHLNIQYF. The CDR3 DNA reads as TGTGCCAGCAGTACTCCGGGTCATCTAAACATTCAGTACTTC. The chain joins TRBV12-3 or TRBV12-4 to TRBJ2-4, with D hard to call. The CDR3 is 14 residues long. V lost 5 bases, J lost 6 bases, and 14 bases lay in between.

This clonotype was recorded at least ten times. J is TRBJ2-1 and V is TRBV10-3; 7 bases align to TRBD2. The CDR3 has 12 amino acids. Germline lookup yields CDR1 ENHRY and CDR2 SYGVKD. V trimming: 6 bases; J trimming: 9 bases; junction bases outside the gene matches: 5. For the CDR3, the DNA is TGTGCCATCAGCCTCGAGCGGGGTGAGCAGTTCTTC. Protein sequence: CAISLERGEQFF.

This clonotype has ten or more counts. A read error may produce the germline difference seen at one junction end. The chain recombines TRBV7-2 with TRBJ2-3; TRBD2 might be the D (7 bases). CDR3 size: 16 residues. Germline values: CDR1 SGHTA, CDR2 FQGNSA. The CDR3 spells CASSSGAGASTYTQYF. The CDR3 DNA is TGTGCCAGCAGCTCCGGGGCGGGGGCTAGCACATATACGCAGTATTTT.

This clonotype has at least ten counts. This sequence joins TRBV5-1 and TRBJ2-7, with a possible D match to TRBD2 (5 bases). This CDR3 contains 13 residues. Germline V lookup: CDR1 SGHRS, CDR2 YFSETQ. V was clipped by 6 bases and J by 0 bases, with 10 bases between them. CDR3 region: CASTSADSYEQYF. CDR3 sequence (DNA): TGCGCCAGCACGTCAGCGGACTCCTACGAGCAGTACTTC. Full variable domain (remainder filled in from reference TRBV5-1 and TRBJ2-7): KAGVTQTPRYLIKTRGQQVTLSCSPISGHRSVSWYQQTPGQGLQFLFEYFSETQRNKGNFPGRFSGRQFSNSRSEMNVSTLELGDSALYLCASTSADSYEQYFGPGTRLTVT.

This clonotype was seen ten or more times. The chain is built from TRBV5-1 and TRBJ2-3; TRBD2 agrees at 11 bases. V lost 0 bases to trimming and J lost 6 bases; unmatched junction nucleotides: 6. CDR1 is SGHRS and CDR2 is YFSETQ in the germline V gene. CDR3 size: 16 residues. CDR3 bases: TGCGCCAGCAGCTTGGATAGCGGGGGGGCCGGCGATACGCAGTATTTT. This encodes CASSLDSGGAGDTQYF.

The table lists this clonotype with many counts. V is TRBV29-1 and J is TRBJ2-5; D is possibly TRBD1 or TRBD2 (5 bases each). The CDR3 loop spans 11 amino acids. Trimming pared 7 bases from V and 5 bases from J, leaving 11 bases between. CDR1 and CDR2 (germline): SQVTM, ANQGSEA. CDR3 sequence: CSGGIRETQYF. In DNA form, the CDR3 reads TGCAGCGGGGGGATTCGGGAGACCCAGTACTTC. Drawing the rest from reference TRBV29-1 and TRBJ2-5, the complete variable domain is SAVISQKPSRDICQRGTSLTIQCQVDSQVTMMFWYRQQPGQSLTLIATANQGSEATYESGFVIDKFPISRPNLTFSTLTVSNMSPEDSSIYLCSGGIRETQYFGPGTRLLVL.

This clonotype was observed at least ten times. In DNA, the CDR3 is TGTGCCAGCAGCGAAGGGGGATGGAACTCCGCCTCCTATGGCTACACCTTC. Translating it yields CASSEGGWNSASYGYTF. The chain carries TRBV7-9 and TRBJ1-2; weak D call: TRBD1 (6 bases). CDR1 and CDR2 (germline): SEHNR, FQNEAQ (reference sequence). This CDR3 has 17 residues. Trimming removed 5 bases at V and 4 bases at J, with 23 bases between. Complete variable domain (other parts from reference TRBV7-9 and TRBJ1-2): DTGVSQNPRHKITKRGQNVTFRCDPISEHNRLYWYRQTLGQGPEFLTYFQNEAQLEKSRLLSDRFSAERPKGSFSTLEIQRTEQGDSAMYLCASSEGGWNSASYGYTFGSGTRLTVV.

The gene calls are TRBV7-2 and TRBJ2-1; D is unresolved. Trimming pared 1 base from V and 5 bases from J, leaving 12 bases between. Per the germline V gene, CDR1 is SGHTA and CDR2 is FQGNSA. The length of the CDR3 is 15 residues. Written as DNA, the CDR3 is TGTGCCAGCAGCTTAGGTGTAGGAAAGAACAATGAGCAGTTCTTC. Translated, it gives CASSLGVGKNNEQFF.